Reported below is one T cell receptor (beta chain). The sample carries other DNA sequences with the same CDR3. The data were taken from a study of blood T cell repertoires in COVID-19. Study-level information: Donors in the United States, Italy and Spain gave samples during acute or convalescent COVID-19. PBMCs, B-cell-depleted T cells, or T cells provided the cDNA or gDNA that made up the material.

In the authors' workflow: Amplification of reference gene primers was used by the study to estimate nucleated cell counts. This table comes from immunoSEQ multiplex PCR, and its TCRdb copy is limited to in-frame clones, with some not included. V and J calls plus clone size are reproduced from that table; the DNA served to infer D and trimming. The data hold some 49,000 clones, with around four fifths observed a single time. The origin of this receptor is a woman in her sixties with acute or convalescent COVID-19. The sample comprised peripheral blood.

The CDR3 DNA sequence: TGTGCCAGCAGCTCCGGACAGGGGAATCAGCCCCAGCATTTT. It specifies CASSSGQGNQPQHF. The chain couples TRBV7-2 to TRBJ1-5; TRBD1 matches at 9 bases. V dropped 4 bases and J dropped 4; count of bases not matched to a gene: 2. The CDR3 runs to 14 residues. Germline CDR1 is SGHTA and CDR2 is FQGNSA.